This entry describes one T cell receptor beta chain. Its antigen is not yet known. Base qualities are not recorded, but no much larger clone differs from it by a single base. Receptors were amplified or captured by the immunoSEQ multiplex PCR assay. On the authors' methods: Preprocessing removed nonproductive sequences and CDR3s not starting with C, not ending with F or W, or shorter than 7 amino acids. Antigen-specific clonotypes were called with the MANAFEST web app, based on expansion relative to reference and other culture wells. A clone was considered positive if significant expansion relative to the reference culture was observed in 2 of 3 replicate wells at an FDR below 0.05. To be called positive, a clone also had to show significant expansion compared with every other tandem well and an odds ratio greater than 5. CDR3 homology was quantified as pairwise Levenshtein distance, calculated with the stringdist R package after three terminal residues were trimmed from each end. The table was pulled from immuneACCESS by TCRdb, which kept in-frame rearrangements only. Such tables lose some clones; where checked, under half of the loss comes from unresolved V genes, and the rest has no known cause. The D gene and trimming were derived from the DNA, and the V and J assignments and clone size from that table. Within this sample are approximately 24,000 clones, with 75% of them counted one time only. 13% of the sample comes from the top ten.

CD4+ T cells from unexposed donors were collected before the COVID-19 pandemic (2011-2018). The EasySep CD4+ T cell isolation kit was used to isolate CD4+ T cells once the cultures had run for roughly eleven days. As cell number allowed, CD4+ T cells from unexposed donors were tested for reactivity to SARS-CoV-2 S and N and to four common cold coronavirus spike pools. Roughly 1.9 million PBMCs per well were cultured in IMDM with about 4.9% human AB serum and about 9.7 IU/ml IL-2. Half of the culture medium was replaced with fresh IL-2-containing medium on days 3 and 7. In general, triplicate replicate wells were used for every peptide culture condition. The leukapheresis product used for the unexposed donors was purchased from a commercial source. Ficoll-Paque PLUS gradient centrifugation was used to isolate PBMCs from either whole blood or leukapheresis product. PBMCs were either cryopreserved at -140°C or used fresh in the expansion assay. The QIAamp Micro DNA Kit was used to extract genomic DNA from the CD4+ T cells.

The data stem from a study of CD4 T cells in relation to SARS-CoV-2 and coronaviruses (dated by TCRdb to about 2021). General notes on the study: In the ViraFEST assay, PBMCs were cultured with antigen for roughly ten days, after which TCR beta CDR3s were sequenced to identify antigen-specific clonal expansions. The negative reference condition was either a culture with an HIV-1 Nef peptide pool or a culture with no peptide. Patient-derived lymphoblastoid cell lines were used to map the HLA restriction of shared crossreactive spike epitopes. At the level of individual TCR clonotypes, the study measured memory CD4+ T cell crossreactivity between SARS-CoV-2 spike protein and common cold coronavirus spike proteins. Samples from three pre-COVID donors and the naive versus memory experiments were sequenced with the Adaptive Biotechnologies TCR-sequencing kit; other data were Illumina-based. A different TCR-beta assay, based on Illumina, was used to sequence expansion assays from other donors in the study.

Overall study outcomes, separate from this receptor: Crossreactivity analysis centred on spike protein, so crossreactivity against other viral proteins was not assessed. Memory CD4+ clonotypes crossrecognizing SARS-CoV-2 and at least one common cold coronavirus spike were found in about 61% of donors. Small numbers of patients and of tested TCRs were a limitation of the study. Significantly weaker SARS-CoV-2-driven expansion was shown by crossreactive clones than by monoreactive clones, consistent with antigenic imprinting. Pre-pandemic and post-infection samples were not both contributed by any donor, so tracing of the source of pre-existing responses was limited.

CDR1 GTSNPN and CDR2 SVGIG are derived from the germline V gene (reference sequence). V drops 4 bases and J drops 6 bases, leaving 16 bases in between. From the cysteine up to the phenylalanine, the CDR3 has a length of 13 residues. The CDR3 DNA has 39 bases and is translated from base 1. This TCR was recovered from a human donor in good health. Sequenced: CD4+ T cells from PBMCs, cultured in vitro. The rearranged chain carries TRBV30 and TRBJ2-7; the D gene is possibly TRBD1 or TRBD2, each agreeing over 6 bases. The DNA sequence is TGTGCCTGGAACCCTCCGGGGGCGACCGAGCAGTACTTC. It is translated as CAWNPPGATEQYF.